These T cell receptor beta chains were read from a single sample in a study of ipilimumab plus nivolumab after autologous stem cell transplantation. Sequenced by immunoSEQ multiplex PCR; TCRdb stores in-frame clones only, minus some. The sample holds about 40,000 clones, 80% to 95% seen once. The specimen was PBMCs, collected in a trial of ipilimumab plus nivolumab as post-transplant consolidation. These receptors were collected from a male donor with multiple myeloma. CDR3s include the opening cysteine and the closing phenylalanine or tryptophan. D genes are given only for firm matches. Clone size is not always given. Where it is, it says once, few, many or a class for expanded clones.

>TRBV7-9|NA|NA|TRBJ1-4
TGTGCCAGCAGCACAGGACGGCTTAATGAAAAACTGTTTTTT
CASSTGRLNEKLFF
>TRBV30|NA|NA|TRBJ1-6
TGTGCCTGGAGTGTACCCGGGCACAATTCACCCCTCCACTTT
CAWSVPGHNSPLHF
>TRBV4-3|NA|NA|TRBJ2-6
TGCGCCAGCAGCCAACGCAGCAGTAGCTCTGGGGCCAACGTCCTGACTTTC
CASSQRSSSSGANVLTF
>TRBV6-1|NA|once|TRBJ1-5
TGTGCCAGCAGCTCACAGGGCAGGGTCCAGCCCCAGCATTTT
CASSSQGRVQPQHF
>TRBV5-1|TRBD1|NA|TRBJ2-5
TGCGCCAGCAGCATAGACAGGGCGCTGACCCAGTACTTC
CASSIDRALTQYF
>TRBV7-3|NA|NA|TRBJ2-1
TGTGCCAGCAGCTCCTTTAGGTACAATGAGCAGTTCTTC
CASSSFRYNEQFF
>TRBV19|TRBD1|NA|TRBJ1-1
TGTGCCACCTCCGACAGGGGGAATGTGAACACTGAAGCTTTCTTT
CATSDRGNVNTEAFF
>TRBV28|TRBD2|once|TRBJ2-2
TGTGCCAGCAGGCCGGCGGGAGGGAACACCGGGGAGCTGTTTTTT
CASRPAGGNTGELFF
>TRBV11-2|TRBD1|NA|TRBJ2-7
TGTGCCAGCAGCTTACCCCGACAGGGTGGCTACGAGCAGTACTTC
CASSLPRQGGYEQYF
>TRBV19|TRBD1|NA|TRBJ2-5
TGTGCCAGCAGTATAAGAGCGCGGGGACAGGGAGTTCAAGAGACCCAGTACTTC
CASSIRARGQGVQETQYF
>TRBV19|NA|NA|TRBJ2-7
TGTGCCAGTTCCCACGGCTACGAGCAGTACTTC
CASSHGYEQYF
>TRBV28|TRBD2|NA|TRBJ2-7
TGTGCCAGCAGGCGACTAGCGGGGGGCTCTAGCTCCTACGAGCAGTACTTC
CASRRLAGGSSSYEQYF
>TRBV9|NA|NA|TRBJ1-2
TGTGCCAGCAGCCTACAGGGTAACGGGTACGGCTACACCTTC
CASSLQGNGYGYTF
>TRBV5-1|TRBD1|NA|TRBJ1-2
TGCGCCAGCAGCCCCGGGATGGGGGACAGAGAGAAGAGCTACACCTTC
CASSPGMGDREKSYTF
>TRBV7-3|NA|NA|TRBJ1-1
TGTGCCAGCAGCTTAGGGTCCGGGGGCGCTGAAGCTTTCTTT
CASSLGSGGAEAFF
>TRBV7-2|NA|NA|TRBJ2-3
TGTGCCAGCAGCTTAGCGCCCACCGCCACCCGCACAGATACGCAGTATTTT
CASSLAPTATRTDTQYF
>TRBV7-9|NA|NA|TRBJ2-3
TGTGCCAGCAGCCCAGGGCGGTACACAGATACGCAGTATTTT
CASSPGRYTDTQYF
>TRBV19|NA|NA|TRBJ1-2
TGTGCCAGTAGCCTTATGGGGGTTAACTATGGCTACACCTTC
CASSLMGVNYGYTF
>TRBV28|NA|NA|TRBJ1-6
TGTGCCAGCACTCGGGACCATAATTCACCCCTCCACTTT
CASTRDHNSPLHF
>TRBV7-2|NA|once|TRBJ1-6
TGTGCCAGCAGCCCGCGACGGACAGCTAATAATTCACCCCTCCACTTT
CASSPRRTANNSPLHF
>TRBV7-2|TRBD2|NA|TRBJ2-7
TGTGCCAGCAGCACTAGGACTAGCGGGATCTCCTACGAGCAGTACTTC
CASSTRTSGISYEQYF
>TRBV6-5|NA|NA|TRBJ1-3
TGTGCCAGCAGTTACGGCGGTAACTCTGGAAACACCATATATTTT
CASSYGGNSGNTIYF
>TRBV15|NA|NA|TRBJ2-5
TGTGCCACCAGCAGAGATCGGCGGGAGACCCAGTACTTC
CATSRDRRETQYF
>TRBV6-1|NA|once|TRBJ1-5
TGTGCCAGCCGTCTCAATCAGCCCCAGCATTTT
CASRLNQPQHF
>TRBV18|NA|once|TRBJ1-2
TGTGCCAGCTCACCACTCGCTGCAGGGCTTAACTATGGCTACACCTTC
CASSPLAAGLNYGYTF
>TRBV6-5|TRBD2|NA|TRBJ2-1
TGTGCCAGCAGCACAGGGACTAGCGGGGTAAATGAGCAGTTCTTC
CASSTGTSGVNEQFF
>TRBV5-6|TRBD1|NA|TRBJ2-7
TGTGCCAGCAGCTACGGGACAGGGTACGAGCAGTACTTC
CASSYGTGYEQYF
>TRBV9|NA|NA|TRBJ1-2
TGTGCCAGCAGCGTAGGGGGGTTCGGCTACACCTTC
CASSVGGFGYTF
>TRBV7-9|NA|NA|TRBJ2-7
TGTGCCAGCAGCCCAGGGCGCACCGCCTACGAGCAGTACTTC
CASSPGRTAYEQYF
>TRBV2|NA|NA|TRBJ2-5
TGTGCCGGCAAGGGCATGGACTCCCAAGAGACCCAGTACTTC
CAGKGMDSQETQYF
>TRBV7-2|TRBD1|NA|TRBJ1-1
TGTGCCAGCAGCTTCACCGGACAGGTCCCCCATGGGAACACTGAAGCTTTCTTT
CASSFTGQVPHGNTEAFF
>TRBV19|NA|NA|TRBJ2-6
TGTGCCAGTAGTGTAGGGCCCTTCTCTGGGGCCAACGTCCTGACTTTC
CASSVGPFSGANVLTF
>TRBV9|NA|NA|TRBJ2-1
TGTGCCAGCAGCGAGACAAGCTCCTACAATGAGCAGTTCTTC
CASSETSSYNEQFF
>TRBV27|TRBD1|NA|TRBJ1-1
TGTGCCAGCATACGGGACAGGGTGATAACTGAAGCTTTCTTT
CASIRDRVITEAFF
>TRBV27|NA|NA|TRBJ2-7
TGTGCCAGCAGTTTAGGGGGGGCGCGTCTCTACGAGCAGTACTTC
CASSLGGARLYEQYF
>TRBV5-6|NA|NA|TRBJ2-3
TGTGCCAGCAGCCCCGGCCGATATACGCAGTATTTT
CASSPGRYTQYF
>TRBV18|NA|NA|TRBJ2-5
TGTGCCAGCTCACACTATACAGGGAGACAAGAGACCCAGTACTTC
CASSHYTGRQETQYF
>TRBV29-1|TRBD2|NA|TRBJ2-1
TGCAGTTCCGAACTAGCGACCCACAATGAGCAGTTCTTC
CSSELATHNEQFF
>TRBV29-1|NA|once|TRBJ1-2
TGCAGCGTTGAATTGTCTAACTATGGCTACACCTTC
CSVELSNYGYTF
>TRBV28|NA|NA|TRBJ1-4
TGTGCCAGCAGTGGCCAGGGGTTTAGTGAAAAACTGTTTTTT
CASSGQGFSEKLFF
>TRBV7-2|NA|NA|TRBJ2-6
TGTGCCAGCAGCGCTCAGGGGGGGTCTGGGGCCAACGTCCTGACTTTC
CASSAQGGSGANVLTF
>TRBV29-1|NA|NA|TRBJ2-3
TGCAGCGGGAGGGGAGGGGGAAGCACAGATACGCAGTATTTT
CSGRGGGSTDTQYF
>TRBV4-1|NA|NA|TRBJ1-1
TGCGCCAGCAGCCAAGGGTCGGGGGGAGACACTGAAGCTTTCTTT
CASSQGSGGDTEAFF
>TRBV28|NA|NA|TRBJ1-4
TGTGCCAGCAGTTTAAATGCGGGTGGAGAAAAACTGTTTTTT
CASSLNAGGEKLFF
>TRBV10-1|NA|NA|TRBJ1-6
TGCGCCCCGCCACCCAGGGTAGCGTTCTCACCCCTCCACTTT
CAPPPRVAFSPLHF
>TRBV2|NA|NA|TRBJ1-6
TGTGCCAGCAATGGGAACATTAAAAATTCACCCCTCCACTTT
CASNGNIKNSPLHF
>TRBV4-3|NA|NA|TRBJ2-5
TGCGCCAGCAGCCAAGGTCGGAGGCCGACGGACCAAGAGACCCAGTACTTC
CASSQGRRPTDQETQYF
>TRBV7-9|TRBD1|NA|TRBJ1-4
TGTGCCAGCAGCTTAGGTTCGGGACAGGGGCTCGTTCTGTTTTTT
CASSLGSGQGLVLFF